These 26 T cell receptor beta chains share one sample of origin, sequenced in a study of blood T cell repertoires in COVID-19. Sequencing used immunoSEQ multiplex PCR; TCRdb keeps in-frame clones, though not all of them. The sample shows about 400,000 clones, 89% of them seen only once. The specimen was PBMCs or T cells enriched from blood (not recorded which). The receptors were gathered from a woman in her twenties or thirties who had recovered from COVID-19.

This clone appeared a single time. The chain is built from TRBV6-2 or TRBV6-3 and TRBJ1-1, with 7 positions matching TRBD1. Germline assignment: CDR1 MNHEY and CDR2 SVGEGT. Unmatched junction bases numbered 8, after V lost 4 bases and J lost 0 bases. The CDR3 runs to 16 residues. The CDR3 here is CASSLRGPWMNTEAFF. For the CDR3, the DNA is TGTGCCAGCAGTTTGAGGGGGCCGTGGATGAACACTGAAGCTTTCTTT.

The chain is built from TRBV21-1 and TRBJ1-1. TRBV21-1 is a pseudogene segment. The CDR3 is 15 residues long. This CDR3 reads CASSKLALGNTEAFF. The CDR3 DNA is TGTGCCAGCAGCAAACTGGCACTAGGGAACACTGAAGCTTTCTTT.

This chain links TRBV4-1 with TRBJ2-7, with TRBD2 matching over 9 bases. This CDR3 contains 16 residues. After removal of 0 bases from V and 7 bases from J, the junction contained 10 bases not matched to a gene. The germline V gene encodes CDR1 MGHRA and CDR2 YSYEKL. The CDR3 DNA reads TGCGCCAGCAGCCAAGAGGTAGCGGGGGCCTGGGAAGAGCAGTACTTC. Translation: CASSQEVAGAWEEQYF.

In its sample, this clone was seen once. The V gene is TRBV30, the J gene TRBJ2-7; D perhaps matches TRBD2 (6 bases). Trimming cost V 7 bases and J 0 bases, with 16 bases left between them. This CDR3 has 14 residues. The germline gives CDR1 GTSNPN, CDR2 SVGIG (reference sequence). The CDR3 loop reads CASHPGGASYEQYF. The DNA of the CDR3 is TGTGCCTCCCACCCTGGAGGGGCCTCCTACGAGCAGTACTTC.

CDR3 sequence (DNA): TGTGCCAGCAGTCCGAAGGTCACCCCCTTCGGGGAGCAGTACTTC. Amino acids: CASSPKVTPFGEQYF. The rearrangement joins TRBV27 to TRBJ2-7; D is undetermined. The CDR3 sequence is 15 residues long. Germline CDR1 is MNHEY and CDR2 is SMNVEV (reference sequence). V was shortened by 5 bases and J by 7 bases, with 21 bases between the two germline ends.

The rearrangement links TRBV30 to TRBJ2-7; 7 nucleotides align to TRBD2. V shed 5 bases and J 2 bases; nucleotides not matched to a gene: 15. Germline assignment: CDR1 GTSNPN and CDR2 SVGIG (reference sequence). The CDR3 covers 16 residues. CDR3 bases: TGTGCCTGGGACCAGGTTTTCGCGGGAGCGGCCTACGAGCAGTACTTC. It yields the protein CAWDQVFAGAAYEQYF.

J is TRBJ2-1 and V is TRBV6-1, with D maybe TRBD2 (6 bases). V was clipped by 3 bases and J by 0 bases, with 12 bases between them. Germline lookup yields CDR1 MNHNS and CDR2 SASEGT. This CDR3 is 16 amino acids long. This CDR3 reads CASSDLRGSSYNEQFF. CDR3 nucleotides: TGTGCCAGCAGTGACTTACGGGGGAGCTCCTACAATGAGCAGTTCTTC.

The chain has TRBV30 and TRBJ1-6; possibly TRBD1 for D (5 bases). CDR3 length: 15 amino acids. Germline V lookup: CDR1 GTSNPN, CDR2 SVGIG (reference sequence). Trimming took 8 bases from V and 0 from J, leaving 14 bases between them. For the CDR3, the DNA is TGTGCCAGTCGGGACTCCAGCTCCTATAATTCACCCCTCCACTTT. Its protein is CASRDSSSYNSPLHF.

The chain links TRBV3-1 (or the pseudogene TRBV3-2) to TRBJ1-2; D gene uncertain. The V end was cut by 3 bases, the J end by 7 bases, with 9 bases between. The CDR3 extends over 12 amino acids. CDR1 LGHDT and CDR2 YNNKEL come from the germline V gene (reference sequence). The CDR3 sequence is CASSQGRVGYTF. The DNA for the CDR3 is TGTGCCAGCAGCCAGGGGAGAGTTGGCTACACCTTC.

This clone was seen a single time. Here the CDR3 DNA reads TGTGCCAGCAGGGAGACTAGCGGAAACTACGAGCAGTACTTC. Its protein is CASRETSGNYEQYF. The rearrangement joins TRBV6-5 to TRBJ2-7; 9 bases line up with TRBD2. Germline trimming cut 6 bases from V and 3 bases from J; bases unmatched to any gene: 6. The germline CDR1 and CDR2 sequences are MNHEY and SVGAGI. CDR3 size: 14 residues.

The chain recombines TRBV7-8 with TRBJ1-2; D not resolved. V lost 5 bases to trimming and J lost 6 bases, with 19 bases between them. Germline values: CDR1 SGHVS, CDR2 FQNEAQ. The CDR3 is 15 amino acids. For the CDR3, the DNA is TGTGCCAGCAGCCCAAGATGGGAGGTGACAAATGGCTACACCTTC. Protein sequence: CASSPRWEVTNGYTF.

The rearrangement links TRBV18 to TRBJ1-5, with 8 bases lining up with TRBD1. V lost 2 bases, J lost 5 bases, and 8 bases stayed unmatched. The CDR3 is 16 residues long. Germline V lookup: CDR1 KGHSH, CDR2 LQKENI. The CDR3 nucleotides are TGTGCCAGCTCACCAGCAAACAGGGGGTTGGATCAGCCCCAGCATTTT. It translates to CASSPANRGLDQPQHF.

The rearrangement joins TRBV27 to TRBJ2-2; maybe TRBD2 (5 bases). This CDR3 has 16 residues. The germline CDR1 and CDR2 sequences are MNHEY and SMNVEV (reference sequence). V was cut by 6 bases and J by 3 bases, with 17 bases left in between. Written as DNA, the CDR3 is TGTGCCAGCAGCCTACTGCCTAGCAGAGACACCGGGGAGCTGTTTTTT. Amino acids: CASSLLPSRDTGELFF.

The chain employs TRBV11-2 and TRBJ2-3, with a possible D match to TRBD2 (5 bases). The CDR3 loop spans 15 amino acids. The V gene's germline CDR1 is SGHAT and CDR2 FQNNGV. The V and J ends lost 0 bases and 2 bases respectively, with 9 bases between them. For the CDR3, the DNA is TGTGCCAGCAGCTTAGATCCGGGGAACACAGATACGCAGTATTTT. Protein product: CASSLDPGNTDTQYF.

The V gene is TRBV6-6, the J gene TRBJ2-7; 8 bases line up with TRBD1. The CDR3 covers 14 residues. V gave up 6 bases and J gave up 1 base; unmatched junction bases: 5. Germline CDR1 reads MNHNY; CDR2 reads SVGAGI (reference sequence). The CDR3 DNA follows: TGTGCCAGCAGCCGGACAGGGCTATCCTACGAGCAGTACTTC. This encodes CASSRTGLSYEQYF.

The chain combines TRBV5-1 with TRBJ2-7; D gene ambiguous. V was trimmed by 0 bases and J by 0 bases, leaving 10 bases between them. The CDR3 loop spans 15 amino acids. Germline assignment: CDR1 SGHRS and CDR2 YFSETQ. This CDR3 is CASSLGVHSSYEQYF. CDR3 DNA sequence: TGCGCCAGCAGCTTGGGCGTACACAGCTCCTACGAGCAGTACTTC. Complete variable domain (other parts from reference TRBV5-1 and TRBJ2-7): KAGVTQTPRYLIKTRGQQVTLSCSPISGHRSVSWYQQTPGQGLQFLFEYFSETQRNKGNFPGRFSGRQFSNSRSEMNVSTLELGDSALYLCASSLGVHSSYEQYFGPGTRLTVT.

This chain links TRBV10-1 with TRBJ1-5; TRBD1 matches at 9 bases. The ends lost 9 bases at V and 0 bases at J; junction bases unmatched: 0. The CDR3 totals 13 residues. Germline V CDR1 and CDR2: WNHNN, SYGVQD (reference sequence). The CDR3 is CARDRGSNQPQHF. CDR3 DNA: TGCGCCAGGGACAGGGGTAGCAATCAGCCCCAGCATTTT.

The rearrangement joins TRBV27 to TRBJ2-7; 7 nucleotides line up with TRBD1. CDR1 is MNHEY, CDR2 SMNVEV, per germline (reference sequence). The CDR3 runs to 13 residues. The V and J ends lost 7 bases and 6 bases, in that order; junction bases with no gene match: 9. CDR3 loop: CASTSDRTFEQYF. CDR3 in DNA: TGTGCCAGCACCTCGGACAGGACGTTCGAGCAGTACTTC.

The rearrangement uses TRBV4-1 and TRBJ1-1; D is possibly TRBD1 (5 bases). This CDR3 spans 11 amino acids. Trimming left V 3 bases short and J 7 bases short, with 6 bases between. Germline-derived CDR1 and CDR2 are MGHRA and YSYEKL. The CDR3 DNA reads TGCGCCAGCAGCCACGACAGTGAAGCTTTCTTT. Encoded protein: CASSHDSEAFF.

The chain is built from TRBV9 and TRBJ1-6; D unclear. The germline V and J ends were trimmed by 0 bases and 7 bases, with 5 bases remaining between them. The CDR3 length is 13 residues. Per the germline V gene, CDR1 is SGDLS and CDR2 is YYNGEE. CDR3 bases: TGTGCCAGCAGCGTAGGAGGGAATTCACCCCTCCACTTT. This translates into CASSVGGNSPLHF.

The chain uses TRBV19 and TRBJ1-2, with TRBD1 matching 7 bases. The V gene end was trimmed by 6 bases and the J gene end by 3 bases; junction bases not matched to a gene: 7. CDR1 is LNHDA and CDR2 is SQIVND in the germline V gene (reference sequence). The CDR3 is made up of 14 amino acids. The CDR3 spells CASSVQGIDYGYTF. CDR3 DNA sequence: TGTGCCAGTAGCGTACAGGGGATTGACTATGGCTACACCTTC.

The gene calls are TRBV5-1 and TRBJ2-2; perhaps TRBD2 as D (5 bases). The CDR3 has 14 residues. V lost 0 bases and J 5 bases, leaving 8 bases between the germline ends. The germline V gene encodes CDR1 SGHRS and CDR2 YFSETQ. CDR3 nucleotide sequence: TGCGCCAGCAGCTTGGGAGGGAATACCGGGGAGCTGTTTTTT. As protein: CASSLGGNTGELFF.

This chain joins TRBV3-1 (or the pseudogene TRBV3-2) and TRBJ2-1; D unclear. This CDR3 region has 12 residues. Germline V gene sequence: CDR1 LGHDT, CDR2 YNNKEL (reference sequence). Trimming removed 1 base from V and 7 bases from J, with 5 bases in between. CDR3: CASSQVKNEQFF. In DNA, the CDR3 is TGTGCCAGCAGCCAAGTTAAAAATGAGCAGTTCTTC.

The chain is built from TRBV7-6 and TRBJ2-7; TRBD2 might be the D (6 bases). Germline CDR1 SGHVS, CDR2 FNYEAQ. The CDR3 length is 16 residues. Trimming cost V 1 base and J 2 bases, with 15 bases left between them. CDR3 sequence: CASSLGGDPLPYEQYF. The CDR3 DNA sequence: TGTGCCAGCAGCTTAGGGGGGGATCCTCTGCCCTACGAGCAGTACTTC.

The V gene is TRBV6-6, the J gene TRBJ2-1; tentatively, D is TRBD1 (5 bases). CDR3 length: 16 amino acids. V lost 2 bases and J lost 6, with 17 bases in between. Germline values: CDR1 MNHNY, CDR2 SVGAGI (reference sequence). The CDR3 reads CASSYPSGRVGNEQFF. In DNA form, the CDR3 reads TGTGCCAGCAGTTACCCCTCCGGCAGGGTGGGCAATGAGCAGTTCTTC.

The chain employs TRBV7-3 and TRBJ1-1; TRBD1 matches at 7 bases. CDR1 and CDR2 (germline): SGHTA, FQGTGA. The CDR3 has 12 residues. With V trimmed by 7 bases and J by 1 base, 0 bases remained unmatched. DNA for the CDR3: TGTGCCAGCAAGGGGGCGAACACTGAAGCTTTCTTT. It encodes CASKGANTEAFF.